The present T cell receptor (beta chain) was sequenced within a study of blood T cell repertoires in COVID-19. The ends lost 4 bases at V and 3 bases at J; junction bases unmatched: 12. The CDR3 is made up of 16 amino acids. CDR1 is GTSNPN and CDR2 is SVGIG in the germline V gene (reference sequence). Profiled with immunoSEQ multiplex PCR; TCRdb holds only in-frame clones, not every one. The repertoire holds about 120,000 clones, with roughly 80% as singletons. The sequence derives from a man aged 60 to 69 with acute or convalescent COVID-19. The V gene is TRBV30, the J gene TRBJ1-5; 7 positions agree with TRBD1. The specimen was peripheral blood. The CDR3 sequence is CAWTRTGNQFNQPQHF. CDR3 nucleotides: TGTGCCTGGACAAGGACAGGTAATCAATTCAATCAGCCCCAGCATTTT. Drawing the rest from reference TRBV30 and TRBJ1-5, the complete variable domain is SQTIHQWPATLVQPVGSPLSLECTVEGTSNPNLYWYRQAAGRGLQLLFYSVGIGQISSEVPQNLSASRPQDRQFILSSKKLLLSDSGFYLCAWTRTGNQFNQPQHFGDGTRLSIL.